Below, one TCR beta chain is given with its context. No antigen is known for it. The V end was cut by 1 base, the J end by 6 bases, with 15 bases between. The CDR3 length is 15 residues. Germline assignment: CDR1 SGHVS and CDR2 FNYEAQ. The sample belongs to a study of T cell responses to AZD1222 COVID-19 vaccine. Study context: Combined were second doses at about 4 or about 12 weeks.

TCRdb's table, derived via immunoSEQ multiplex PCR, lists solely in-frame clones and lacks some. Counted here are 75,000 to 90,000 clones, roughly 84% occurring once; the ten biggest clones make up roughly an eighth. Points from the study as a whole: CD4 TCRs linked to vaccination spanned spike, dominating at 160-218 and 743-854. Nearly half of spike-specific TCRs reportedly go after variant regions that carry no mutations.

The clonotype was recovered from an adult in good health. The chain combines TRBV7-6 with TRBJ1-2; D may be TRBD1 (5 bases). Sample: peripheral blood, taken on day 0 of AZD1222 vaccination. CDR3 residues: CASSLDGAGLDGYTF. The DNA for the CDR3 is TGTGCCAGCAGCTTAGACGGGGCGGGGTTGGATGGCTACACCTTC.